This is a list of T cell receptor beta chains from one sample in a study of blood T cell repertoires in COVID-19. Measured with immunoSEQ multiplex PCR; TCRdb has only the in-frame clones, and not every one. Among about 430,000 clones listed, around nine tenths were seen once. Sequencing input: PBMCs or T cells enriched from blood (not recorded which). These TCRs come from a woman between 18 and 29 years old who had been exposed to COVID-19. CDR3s include the opening cysteine and the closing phenylalanine or tryptophan. A D gene is named only where the DNA matches it firmly. The listing skips clone size in some rows; elsewhere it reads once, few, many or a size class.

TRBD1	NA	TRBV28	TRBJ1-5	CASSPQGANSNQPQHF	TGTGCCAGCAGTCCACAGGGGGCGAATAGCAATCAGCCCCAGCATTTT
TRBD1	NA	TRBV15	TRBJ1-1	CATSRDRSATGPTEAFF	TGTGCCACCAGCAGAGATCGGTCTGCGACAGGGCCCACTGAAGCTTTCTTT
NA	NA	TRBV4-1	TRBJ1-4	CASSQVSGVANEKLFF	TGCGCCAGCAGCCAAGTTTCTGGAGTAGCTAATGAAAAACTGTTTTTT
NA	NA	TRBV11-2	TRBJ1-1	CASSLEFRDLNTEAFF	TGTGCCAGCAGCTTAGAATTCAGGGATTTGAACACTGAAGCTTTCTTT
NA	NA	TRBV11-2	TRBJ2-2	CASSSLGQAIAGELFF	TGTGCCAGCAGTTCCCTTGGGCAGGCGATTGCCGGGGAGCTGTTTTTT
NA	once	TRBV6-5	TRBJ2-3	CASSYQPGADTQYF	TGTGCCAGCAGTTACCAGCCGGGAGCAGATACGCAGTATTTT
TRBD1	once	TRBV13	TRBJ2-7	CASSSTGNYEQYF	TGTGCCAGCAGCTCGACAGGGAACTACGAGCAGTACTTC
TRBD1	NA	TRBV6-2/TRBV6-3	TRBJ1-5	CASSYWVGTGRYSNQPQHF	TGTGCCAGCAGTTACTGGGTCGGGACAGGACGTTATAGCAATCAGCCCCAGCATTTT
NA	once	TRBV15	TRBJ1-2	CATSRGTSGYTF	TGTGCCACCAGCAGAGGTACGAGTGGCTACACCTTC
NA	NA	TRBV7-6	TRBJ2-7	CASSQGGVYEQYF	TGTGCCAGCAGTCAGGGGGGTGTCTACGAGCAGTACTTC
NA	few	TRBV6-5	TRBJ2-2	CASLRGSTGELFF	TGTGCCAGCTTAAGGGGAAGCACCGGGGAGCTGTTTTTT
NA	NA	TRBV7-9	TRBJ2-1	CASSLVKHNEQFF	TGTGCCAGCAGCTTAGTGAAGCACAATGAGCAGTTCTTC
NA	NA	TRBV10-3	TRBJ1-2	CAISVRQGQETLYGYTF	TGTGCCATCAGTGTTCGGCAGGGCCAAGAAACGCTTTATGGCTACACCTTC
TRBD1	NA	TRBV30	TRBJ1-2	CAWSGQGIRGYTF	TGTGCCTGGAGCGGACAGGGGATCCGTGGCTACACCTTC
TRBD2	NA	TRBV7-2	TRBJ2-1	CASSSGTSGRDYNEQFF	TGTGCCAGCAGCTCTGGGACTAGCGGGAGGGATTACAATGAGCAGTTCTTC
TRBD1	once	TRBV2	TRBJ2-5	CASSSGTAHGTQYF	TGTGCCAGCAGTTCCGGGACAGCTCATGGGACCCAGTACTTC
NA	NA	TRBV9	TRBJ2-3	CASSSQGGTDTQYF	TGTGCCAGCAGTTCACAGGGTGGGACAGATACGCAGTATTTT
NA	NA	TRBV4-2	TRBJ2-1	CASSQEVRVEGLNEQFF	TGTGCCAGCAGCCAAGAAGTAAGGGTGGAAGGACTCAATGAGCAGTTCTTC
TRBD1	once	TRBV2	TRBJ1-4	CASMGLGTVGEKLFF	TGTGCCAGCATGGGGTTGGGGACAGTAGGTGAAAAACTGTTTTTT
NA	NA	TRBV7-9	TRBJ2-4	CASSGQYAIQYF	TGTGCCAGCTCTGGGCAGTACGCCATTCAGTACTTC
TRBD1	NA	TRBV18	TRBJ2-1	CASSPKQGPGYNEQFF	TGTGCCAGCTCACCAAAACAGGGGCCGGGGTACAATGAGCAGTTCTTC
NA	NA	TRBV9	TRBJ1-2	CASSARGGSHYTF	TGTGCCAGCAGCGCCAGGGGAGGGTCCCACTACACCTTC
NA	NA	TRBV12-3/TRBV12-4	TRBJ2-3	CASERTDTQYF	TGTGCCAGCGAGAGGACAGATACGCAGTATTTT
TRBD1	once	TRBV7-7	TRBJ2-2	CASSQLTLGQGANTGELFF	TGTGCTAGCAGCCAACTCACTTTGGGACAGGGGGCGAACACCGGGGAGCTGTTTTTT
NA	NA	TRBV23-1	TRBJ1-6	CASSQSSAPTGTPPLHF	TGCGCCAGCAGTCAATCCTCAGCCCCCACAGGTACGCCACCCCTCCACTTT
TRBD1	NA	TRBV28	TRBJ2-7	CASVDPGQGAKMTRGEQYF	TGTGCCAGCGTCGATCCGGGACAGGGGGCGAAGATGACCCGGGGCGAGCAGTACTTC